The 7 T cell receptor beta chains listed next were all sequenced from one sample in a study of neurological immune-mediated disorders (dated by TCRdb to the late 2010s). Libraries were prepared through 5' RACE. Sequencing was carried out with an Illumina HiSeq 2500. The public reads were run again by TCRdb, first through fastp at Q25 and then through MiXCR, and only productive beta chains were kept. For every CDR3 protein sequence, its rows merge into one entry that carries the most common genes and DNA. This sample has under 60,000 distinct CDR3 sequences in its table, and around 10% of those were observed once. The ten most abundant clones make up less than 25% of the sample. Sequenced sample: PBMCs. These TCRs come from a middle-aged woman with HTLV-1-associated myelopathy (HAM/TSP).

This clonotype has at least ten counts. This chain connects TRBV29-1 to TRBJ1-1, with 7 bases fitting TRBD1. V shed 5 bases, J shed 3 bases, and the junction held 6 bases outside the gene matches. Germline assignment: CDR1 SQVTM and CDR2 ANQGSEA. The CDR3 loop spans 13 amino acids. CDR3 protein: CSVLGRGDTEAFF. CDR3 nucleotide sequence: TGCAGCGTTCTAGGCAGGGGGGACACTGAAGCTTTCTTT.

This clonotype was seen many times. This sequence joins TRBV18 and TRBJ1-6, with TRBD1 matching 10 bases. This CDR3 has 15 residues. V lost 4 bases, J lost 10 bases, and 7 bases stayed unmatched. Germline CDR1 KGHSH, CDR2 LQKENI. The CDR3 loop reads CASSQGTGVHSPLHF. CDR3 coding DNA: TGTGCCAGCTCACAGGGGACAGGGGTACACTCACCCCTCCACTTT.

This clonotype appeared many times. The rearrangement joins TRBV20-1 to TRBJ2-5; 12 bases line up with TRBD2. This CDR3 has 16 residues. CDR1 and CDR2 (germline): DFQATT, SNEGSKA (reference sequence). Trimming removed 5 bases from V and 5 bases from J; junction bases left unmatched: 12. Here the CDR3 DNA reads TGCAGTGCTCATAAGACTAGCGGGGGACGGCTGGAGACCCAGTACTTC. It codes for CSAHKTSGGRLETQYF.

This clonotype was counted ten times or more. The gene calls are TRBV7-2 and TRBJ1-5, with TRBD1 identical over 7 bases. Trimming took 5 bases from V and 5 from J; bases not matched to a gene: 6. This CDR3 comprises 14 residues. Germline CDR1 SGHTA, CDR2 FQGNSA. CDR3 sequence (DNA): TGTGCCAGCAGCCTAGGGACAGCCGATCAGCCCCAGCATTTT. It encodes CASSLGTADQPQHF.

Note on this clonotype: Germline and junction disagree at one end, which may indicate a read error. V and J are TRBV6-2 or TRBV6-3 and TRBJ2-1; 7 positions agree with TRBD1. Germline V gene lookup returns CDR1 MNHEY and CDR2 SVGEGT. The CDR3 consists of 15 residues. CDR3 DNA: TGTGCCGCAACAAGCCTCGGGACAGCTCCCTACAATGAGCAGTTC. Its protein product is CAATSLGTAPYNEQF.

In this sample, this clonotype turned up many times. The rearrangement joins TRBV6-5 to TRBJ1-1; 9 bases are shared with TRBD1. The CDR3 is 14 amino acids. Germline values: CDR1 MNHEY, CDR2 SVGAGI. Trimming removed 7 bases from V and 3 bases from J; junction bases left unmatched: 6. The CDR3 loop is CASKQGARDTEAFF. The CDR3 DNA reads as TGTGCCAGCAAACAGGGGGCTAGGGACACTGAAGCTTTCTTT.

This clonotype was counted ten times or more. The chain has TRBV20-1 and TRBJ2-7, with D tentatively TRBD1 (7 bases). CDR1 and CDR2 (germline): DFQATT, SNEGSKA (reference sequence). Trimming cost V 1 base and J 0 bases, with 10 bases left between them. The CDR3 is made up of 14 amino acids. CDR3 sequence: CSARAGGLSYEQYF. Written as DNA, the CDR3 is TGCAGTGCTAGAGCAGGGGGGCTCTCCTACGAGCAGTACTTC.